Following are 12 T cell receptor beta chains from one sample sequenced in a study of blood T cell repertoires in COVID-19. Libraries were prepared by immunoSEQ multiplex PCR; TCRdb keeps only in-frame clonotypes and omits some of them. The table records about 130,000 clones, around 88% of them present only once. The sample consisted of peripheral blood. Receptors were obtained from a man aged 50 or older with acute or convalescent COVID-19.

The genes are TRBV7-2 and TRBJ1-5, with 8 bases matching TRBD1. V dropped 3 bases and J dropped 5; count of bases not matched to a gene: 3. The CDR3 length is 14 residues. Per the germline V gene, CDR1 is SGHTA and CDR2 is FQGNSA. The CDR3 protein is CASSLDRVYQPQHF. The CDR3 DNA sequence: TGTGCCAGCAGCTTGGACAGGGTTTATCAGCCCCAGCATTTT. Full variable domain (missing parts from reference TRBV7-2 and TRBJ1-5): GAGVSQSPSNKVTEKGKDVELRCDPISGHTALYWYRQSLGQGLEFLIYFQGNSAPDKSGLPSDRFSAERTGGSVSTLTIQRTQQEDSAVYLCASSLDRVYQPQHFGDGTRLSIL.

The chain recombines TRBV2 with TRBJ2-5; 9 nucleotides agree with TRBD1. CDR1 and CDR2 (germline): SNHLY, FYNNEI. This CDR3 spans 15 amino acids. The V and J ends lost 6 bases and 2 bases, in that order; junction bases with no gene match: 7. The chain's CDR3 is CASRAGQGRQETQYF. CDR3 DNA sequence: TGTGCCAGCAGGGCAGGACAGGGGAGGCAAGAGACCCAGTACTTC. Using reference TRBV2 and TRBJ2-5 for the parts outside the CDR3, the full variable domain is EPEVTQTPSHQVTQMGQEVILRCVPISNHLYFYWYRQILGQKVEFLVSFYNNEISEKSEIFDDQFSVERPDGSNFTLKIRSTKLEDSAMYFCASRAGQGRQETQYFGPGTRLLVL.

V is TRBV9 and J is TRBJ1-2, with D unresolved. CDR3 size: 14 residues. Germline-derived CDR1 and CDR2 are SGDLS and YYNGEE. Trimming took 4 bases from V and 1 from J, leaving 11 bases between them. The CDR3 region has the DNA TGTGCCAGCAGCCCACCGGGTGTTAACTATGGCTACACCTTC. Protein sequence: CASSPPGVNYGYTF. The full variable domain, completed using reference TRBV9 and TRBJ1-2, is DSGVTQTPKHLITATGQRVTLRCSPRSGDLSVYWYQQSLDQGLQFLIQYYNGEERAKGNILERFSAQQFPDLHSELNLSSLELGDSALYFCASSPPGVNYGYTFGSGTRLTVV.

The J gene is TRBJ2-5, the V gene TRBV9; a weak D match, TRBD2 (6 bases). The CDR3 spans 13 residues. Germline V CDR1 and CDR2: SGDLS, YYNGEE. V dropped 4 bases and J dropped 1 base, with 8 bases sitting between them. The CDR3 protein is CASSLGGQETQYF. The CDR3, as DNA: TGTGCCAGCAGCCTCGGGGGCCAAGAGACCCAGTACTTC.

V gene TRBV13 combines with J gene TRBJ1-1; the match to TRBD1 covers 7 bases. V lost 7 bases, J lost 4 bases, and 12 bases stayed unmatched. This CDR3 has 15 residues. Per the germline V gene, CDR1 is PRHDT and CDR2 is FYEKMQ (reference sequence). CDR3: CASMSEGAGFTEAFF. The CDR3 DNA reads TGTGCCAGCATGAGTGAGGGGGCTGGGTTCACTGAAGCTTTCTTT. The entire variable domain, with the rest obtained from reference TRBV13 and TRBJ1-1, is as follows: AAGVIQSPRHLIKEKRETATLKCYPIPRHDTVYWYQQGPGQDPQFLISFYEKMQSDKGSIPDRFSAQQFSDYHSELNMSSLELGDSALYFCASMSEGAGFTEAFFGQGTRLTVV.

The gene calls are TRBV5-6 and TRBJ1-3; D call uncertain. This CDR3 region has 15 residues. Trimming shortened V by 1 base and J by 0 bases, and 8 bases separated the two germline ends. CDR1 and CDR2 from the germline V gene are SGHDT and YYEEEE. CDR3 region: CASSLWAYSGNTIYF. The CDR3 DNA reads as TGTGCCAGCAGCTTGTGGGCTTACTCTGGAAACACCATATATTTT.

V gene TRBV13 combines with J gene TRBJ2-5, with 11 bases that match TRBD2. Germline trimming cut 0 bases from V and 5 bases from J; bases unmatched to any gene: 2. The CDR3 has 15 residues. Per the germline V gene, CDR1 is PRHDT and CDR2 is FYEKMQ (reference sequence). This CDR3 reads CASSLGGTSGETQYF. The CDR3 DNA follows: TGTGCCAGCAGCTTAGGGGGGACTAGCGGCGAGACCCAGTACTTC.

The chain uses TRBV27 and TRBJ2-3; no reliable D call. The CDR3 length is 14 residues. Deletions cut 4 bases from V and 0 bases from J, with 8 bases between. From germline, CDR1 is MNHEY and CDR2 SMNVEV (reference sequence). CDR3 region: CASSWADSTDTQYF. CDR3 sequence (DNA): TGTGCCAGCAGTTGGGCAGACAGCACAGATACGCAGTATTTT.

The chain links TRBV2 to TRBJ1-1, with D unresolved. Germline CDR1 and CDR2: SNHLY and FYNNEI. There are 14 residues in the CDR3. V lost 7 bases and J lost 1, with 13 bases in between. CDR3 sequence: CASTTRGGNTEAFF. In nucleotides, the CDR3 is TGTGCCAGCACCACACGAGGCGGGAACACTGAAGCTTTCTTT.

V and J are TRBV28 and TRBJ2-1; 7 nucleotides line up with TRBD1. Germline loops: CDR1 MDHEN, CDR2 SYDVKM. The CDR3 covers 12 residues. V lost 11 bases to trimming and J lost 4 bases; unmatched junction nucleotides: 5. CDR3 sequence (DNA): TGTGCCTCCAAACAGGGGTACAATGAGCAGTTCTTC. Translated, it gives CASKQGYNEQFF.

With respect to this clone: Sequence at one end of the junction differs from germline and may be a read error. The chain joins TRBV5-1 to TRBJ1-5; a weak D match, TRBD1 (6 bases). Germline V gene data show CDR1 as SGHRS and CDR2 as YFSETQ. The CDR3 has 14 amino acids. This CDR3 reads CASSSSGGNQPQHF. Here the CDR3 DNA reads TGCGCCAGCAGCTCCAGCGGGGGCAATCAACCCCAGCATTTT.

The J gene is TRBJ2-7, the V gene TRBV5-6; TRBD1 is a possible D gene (6 bases). The CDR3 runs to 14 residues. V lost 2 bases, J lost 5 bases, and 14 bases lay in between. Germline lookup yields CDR1 SGHDT and CDR2 YYEEEE. The CDR3 DNA is TGTGCCAGCAGCTTAGGCCAGGGGTGGAACGAGCAGTACTTC. Its translation: CASSLGQGWNEQYF.